The T cell receptor beta chain described here comes from a study of T cells after posttransplantation cyclophosphamide. In this sample, this clone turned up a few times. Antigen specificity is unknown. Control samples came 1 year after myeloablative marrow transplants with methotrexate plus calcineurin inhibitor. Some clones are missing from TCRdb's copy, which holds only in-frame ones; the method was immunoSEQ multiplex PCR. Here the sample spans 20,000 or so clones, roughly nine tenths being singletons. Study-wide findings and caveats: Later blood repertoires were often dominated by clones from the donor CD8+ memory compartment.

The CDR3 has 13 residues. The sequence derives from a female patient aged 30 to 40 who received an allogeneic stem cell transplant from an unrelated donor, was CMV-positive, and had acute and chronic GVHD. The graft donor may have contributed some T cells. Source: PBMCs, taken around 390 days after allogeneic stem cell transplant with calcineurin inhibitor and methotrexate. The J gene is TRBJ1-2, the V gene TRBV21-1; the DNA was not used to check the table's D call, TRBD1. TRBV21-1 is tagged as a pseudogene. CDR3 residues: CASSKQGYYGYTF. The CDR3 DNA is TGTGCCAGCAGCAAACAGGGGTACTATGGCTACACCTTC.